The 17 T cell receptor beta chains listed next were all sequenced from one sample in a study of T-cell memory formation after mild COVID-19. TCRdb itself ran the 5' RACE reads through MiXCR, one entry per CDR3 protein. The sample gives under 40,000 distinct CDR3 sequences, 7% to 9.5% of which show up once; under 30% is in the top ten. Source material: PBMCs or a T cell subset sorted from them (not recorded which). The source of these receptors is a man aged 18 to 29 who had mild COVID-19 (a few samples of this study predate the infection). Cell type and time point are not known.

The chain has TRBV5-1 and TRBJ1-4; D may be TRBD1 (6 bases). Germline loops: CDR1 SGHRS, CDR2 YFSETQ. V was trimmed by 5 bases and J by 7 bases, leaving 15 bases between them. The CDR3 covers 14 residues. The CDR3 is CASRDVKGGEKLFF. The DNA of the CDR3 is TGCGCCAGCAGGGACGTGAAGGGGGGTGAAAAACTGTTTTTT.

In this sample, this clonotype turned up many times. V gene TRBV6-5 combines with J gene TRBJ2-7; D gene unclear. The V and J ends lost 3 bases and 6 bases respectively, with 12 bases between them. Germline loops: CDR1 MNHEY, CDR2 SVGAGI. The CDR3 extends over 13 amino acids. CDR3 region: CASSYGSVFEQYF. The CDR3 DNA follows: TGTGCCAGCAGTTATGGGTCCGTTTTCGAGCAGTACTTC.

This rearrangement joins TRBV5-4 to TRBJ1-2, with 7 bases fitting TRBD1. This CDR3 has 15 amino acids. J lost 7 bases, V lost 4 bases, and 13 bases had no gene match. Per the germline V gene, CDR1 is SGHNT and CDR2 is YYREEE (reference sequence). The CDR3 DNA reads as TGTGCCAGCAGCCCGGACCAAGGGGGCGCGGGTGGCTACACCTTC. As protein: CASSPDQGGAGGYTF. Combining the CDR3 with reference TRBV5-4 and TRBJ1-2 gives the whole variable domain ETGVTQSPTHLIKTRGQQVTLRCSSQSGHNTVSWYQQALGQGPQFIFQYYREEENGRGNFPPRFSGLQFPNYSSELNVNALELDDSALYLCASSPDQGGAGGYTFGSGTRLTVV.

At least ten counts were recorded for this clonotype. This chain links TRBV20-1 with TRBJ2-5, with 11 nucleotides matching TRBD2. The CDR3 is made up of 15 amino acids. Germline V gene data show CDR1 as DFQATT and CDR2 as SNEGSKA (reference sequence). J lost 2 bases, V lost 4 bases, and 6 bases had no gene match. CDR3 amino acids: CSAISTSGAQETQYF. In nucleotides, the CDR3 is TGCAGTGCTATCTCGACTAGCGGGGCGCAAGAGACCCAGTACTTC.

In its sample, this clonotype was seen many times. The chain employs TRBV20-1 and TRBJ1-5, with a weak D call TRBD1 (6 bases). Germline values: CDR1 DFQATT, CDR2 SNEGSKA (reference sequence). The V end was cut by 3 bases, the J end by 4 bases, with 13 bases between. This CDR3 region has 14 residues. The CDR3 here is CSASPYRENQPQHF. In nucleotides, the CDR3 is TGCAGTGCTAGTCCTTACAGGGAGAATCAGCCCCAGCATTTT.

This clonotype was recorded many times. The chain has TRBV12-3 or TRBV12-4 and TRBJ2-3; perhaps TRBD2 as D (5 bases). Trimming removed 0 bases at V and 12 bases at J, with 16 bases between. This CDR3 region has 14 residues. The CDR3 region is CASSLAVGGQLQYF. The CDR3 DNA follows: TGTGCCAGCAGTTTAGCGGTTGGCGGGCAGTTACAGTATTTT.

This clonotype was picked up many times. This chain uses TRBV5-1 with TRBJ2-1, with TRBD2 matching 10 bases. This CDR3 comprises 16 residues. Germline V gives CDR1 SGHRS, CDR2 YFSETQ. The trim removed 4 bases at V and 7 bases at J, leaving 11 bases unmatched. CDR3 loop: CASSAFTSGAGNEQFF. CDR3 in DNA: TGCGCCAGCAGCGCCTTCACTAGCGGGGCTGGAAATGAGCAGTTCTTC.

The table lists this clonotype with many counts. The V gene is TRBV12-3 or TRBV12-4, the J gene TRBJ2-4, with a possible D match to TRBD2 (6 bases). This CDR3 comprises 13 residues. V was shortened by 5 bases and J by 3 bases, with 8 bases between the two germline ends. The CDR3 loop is CASSGLLKNIQYF. The CDR3 nucleotides are TGTGCCAGCAGTGGACTACTCAAAAACATTCAGTACTTC.

This clonotype was recorded many times. The chain links TRBV6-2 or TRBV6-3 to TRBJ1-2; possibly TRBD1 for D (5 bases). The CDR3 extends over 15 amino acids. Germline CDR1 is MNHEY and CDR2 is SVGEGT. The V gene lost 6 bases and the J gene lost 0 bases, with 14 bases spanning the gap. As DNA, the CDR3 is TGTGCCAGCAGCCCCGGGACGCGGGCTAACTATGGCTACACCTTC. It encodes CASSPGTRANYGYTF.

In its sample, this clonotype was seen a few times. The V gene is TRBV7-2, the J gene TRBJ1-2; D gene ambiguous. Germline assignment: CDR1 SGHTA and CDR2 FQGNSA. V shed 5 bases and J shed 0 bases, with 4 bases lying between them. CDR3 length: 12 amino acids. Here the CDR3 reads CASSQPNYGYTF. CDR3 coding DNA: TGTGCCAGCAGCCAACCTAACTATGGCTACACCTTC.

The rearrangement uses TRBV6-2 or TRBV6-3 and TRBJ2-1; 8 nucleotides match TRBD1. Germline-derived CDR1 and CDR2 are MNHEY and SVGEGT. There are 18 residues in the CDR3. J gave up 7 bases and V 0 bases, and 14 bases lay outside the gene matches. CDR3 bases: TGTGCCAGCAGTTACTCTCAGGGGTACAGGGGGGATTGGAATGAGCAGTTCTTC. Protein: CASSYSQGYRGDWNEQFF.

This clonotype was counted ten times or more. The J gene is TRBJ2-2, the V gene TRBV6-2 or TRBV6-3; tentative D call: TRBD1 (6 bases). The CDR3 is 15 residues long. V lost 2 bases and J 8 bases, leaving 15 bases between the germline ends. Germline loops: CDR1 MNHEY, CDR2 SVGEGT. The CDR3 DNA is TGTGCCAGCAGTTACCTCAACTCAGGGGCGGGGGAGCTGTTTTTT. Protein product: CASSYLNSGAGELFF.

This clonotype has ten or more counts. The rearrangement links TRBV7-9 to TRBJ1-3; possible D gene TRBD1, 5 bases. Trimming pared 4 bases from V and 0 bases from J, leaving 10 bases between. The CDR3 loop spans 15 amino acids. Germline CDR1 is SEHNR and CDR2 is FQNEAQ (reference sequence). The CDR3 nucleotides are TGTGCCAGCAGCTACAGGTTTTACTCTGGAAACACCATATATTTT. Its protein is CASSYRFYSGNTIYF.

This clonotype came up many times. This chain joins TRBV29-1 and TRBJ1-1, with unresolved D. Germline V gene lookup returns CDR1 SQVTM and CDR2 ANQGSEA. This CDR3 is built from 12 residues. V gave up 3 bases and J gave up 4 bases, with 9 bases separating them. The CDR3 sequence is CSVDYGSTEAFF. The CDR3 bases are TGCAGCGTTGACTACGGGAGCACTGAAGCTTTCTTT.

This sequence joins TRBV5-5 and TRBJ2-3; a weak D match, TRBD1 (6 bases). Germline CDR1 SGHKS, CDR2 YYEKEE (reference sequence). The CDR3 is made up of 15 amino acids. The ends were cut back, 0 bases at V and 2 bases at J, with 10 bases in the middle. CDR3: CASSLALGATDTQYF. In DNA, the CDR3 is TGTGCCAGCAGCTTGGCCTTGGGGGCCACAGATACGCAGTATTTT.

The sample holds many counts of this clonotype. The V gene is TRBV20-1, the J gene TRBJ1-5; D unresolved. Trimming left V 3 bases short and J 4 bases short, with 13 bases between. CDR3 length: 14 residues. Germline CDR1 and CDR2: DFQATT and SNEGSKA (reference sequence). The CDR3 sequence is CSASPFRGNQPQHF. For the CDR3, the DNA is TGCAGTGCTAGCCCCTTCAGAGGTAATCAGCCCCAGCATTTT.

This clonotype was seen at least ten times. The chain employs TRBV6-4 and TRBJ2-1, with D unclear. Germline V gene sequence: CDR1 MRHNA, CDR2 SNTAGT. Trimming took off 0 bases at V and 4 bases at J, with 10 bases between the two ends. This CDR3 region has 15 residues. The CDR3 loop reads CASSDSQVGYNEQFF. CDR3 nucleotides: TGTGCCAGCAGTGACTCCCAGGTGGGTTACAATGAGCAGTTCTTC.